The 12 T cell receptor beta chains presented below share a single source sample, sequenced in a study of T cells expressing NK-cell markers. TCRdb reworked the 5' RACE reads into one entry per CDR3 protein, no DNA. The table gives 450,000 to 600,000 distinct CDR3 sequences; the top ten clones make up approximately 3.6% of it. Source material: blood T cells: a sorted CD56 or NKG2C T cell subset, CD4+ or CD8+ T cells, or bulk PBMC T cells (not recorded which). The source of these receptors is a man between 18 and 35 years old in good health.

CDR3 protein: CSVDSDREEQETQYF. The chain recombines TRBV29-1 with TRBJ2-5; absent DNA, TCRdb's TRBD1 call cannot be checked. From germline, CDR1 is SQVTM and CDR2 ANQGSEA. The CDR3 runs 15 residues.

The chain has TRBV28 and TRBJ2-7; with no DNA, the TCRdb D assignment of TRBD2 cannot be verified. The CDR3 extends over 15 amino acids. CDR1 MDHEN and CDR2 SYDVKM come from the germline V gene. The CDR3 here is CASSLLAEGAYEQYF.

This rearrangement joins TRBV5-4 to TRBJ2-5; TCRdb selects TRBD2, and the lack of DNA leaves this call unchecked. From germline, CDR1 is SGHNT and CDR2 YYREEE (reference sequence). The CDR3 is made up of 14 amino acids. Here the CDR3 reads CASSPWRAQETQYF.

The V call is TRBV9, the J call TRBJ2-3; without DNA, the TCRdb call of TRBD1 cannot be checked. The CDR3 has 14 amino acids. Germline V CDR1 and CDR2: SGDLS, YYNGEE. The CDR3 protein is CASSVGGGRDTQYF. The whole variable domain, remainder taken from reference TRBV9 and TRBJ2-3, is DSGVTQTPKHLITATGQRVTLRCSPRSGDLSVYWYQQSLDQGLQFLIQYYNGEERAKGNILERFSAQQFPDLHSELNLSSLELGDSALYFCASSVGGGRDTQYFGPGTRLTVL.

The V and J genes are TRBV2 and TRBJ1-5. Germline V gene data show CDR1 as SNHLY and CDR2 as FYNNEI. The CDR3 consists of 14 residues. The CDR3 reads CASKQGHSNQPQHF.

The chain joins TRBV30 to TRBJ2-2; without DNA, the TCRdb call of TRBD1 cannot be checked. The CDR3 has 15 amino acids. Germline loops: CDR1 GTSNPN, CDR2 SVGIG (reference sequence). CDR3 amino acids: CARRTGPLDTGELFF.

The rearrangement joins TRBV6-2 or TRBV6-3 to TRBJ2-2; checking the TCRdb D call of TRBD2 is not possible without DNA. Germline-derived CDR1 and CDR2 are MNHEY and SVGEGT. The CDR3 covers 16 residues. The CDR3 here is CASSHPGGSYTGELFF.

The J gene is TRBJ2-2, the V gene TRBV4-2; lacking DNA, the TRBD1 call made by TCRdb goes unchecked. The germline V gene encodes CDR1 LGHNA and CDR2 YNFKEQ. The CDR3 loop spans 17 amino acids. CDR3 residues: CASSQVSGQGNTGELFF.

The rearrangement joins TRBV5-5 to TRBJ1-1; TCRdb gives TRBD1 as the D gene, but with no DNA this cannot be confirmed. CDR3 length: 15 residues. The germline CDR1 and CDR2 sequences are SGHKS and YYEKEE (reference sequence). The CDR3 loop reads CASSLARQGASEAFF.

The V call is TRBV5-1, the J call TRBJ2-7; TCRdb proposes TRBD2, but this gene call is untestable without DNA. The CDR3 totals 16 residues. The germline V gene encodes CDR1 SGHRS and CDR2 YFSETQ. The CDR3: CASSLGPAGTSSEQYF.

This chain joins TRBV29-1 and TRBJ1-1. The germline V gene has CDR1 SQVTM and CDR2 ANQGSEA. This CDR3 comprises 14 residues. The CDR3 here is CSVARQFMNTEAFF.

This chain uses TRBV3-1 with TRBJ2-1; no DNA is available, so the TRBD2 call from TCRdb remains unchecked. The V gene's germline CDR1 is LGHDT and CDR2 YNNKEL (reference sequence). The CDR3 sequence is 15 residues long. The CDR3 reads CASSQATSANNEQFF.